Here is one TCR beta chain with its context. The sample originates from a study of T cells in Graves' hyperthyroidism and ophthalmopathy. CDR1 MNHNS and CDR2 SASEGT come from the germline V gene. V dropped 2 bases and J dropped 8; count of bases not matched to a gene: 5. The CDR3 extends over 13 amino acids. Amplified TCR beta CDR3 regions derived from RNA transcripts. The HTBI primer set was used in a first-round RT-PCR of the TCR CDR3. TCRdb passed the multiplex PCR reads through MiXCR, listing each CDR3 protein once. In the table there are roughly 290,000 distinct CDR3 sequences, about 17% of which are singletons.

This chain links TRBV6-1 with TRBJ1-2, with TRBD1 matching over 7 bases. Sequenced: blood. The clonotype was recovered from a woman aged 60 to 75 with Graves' ophthalmopathy. CDR3 bases: TGTGCCAGCAGTGAAAGTAACAGGGGAGGCTACACCTTC. Translating it yields CASSESNRGGYTF.